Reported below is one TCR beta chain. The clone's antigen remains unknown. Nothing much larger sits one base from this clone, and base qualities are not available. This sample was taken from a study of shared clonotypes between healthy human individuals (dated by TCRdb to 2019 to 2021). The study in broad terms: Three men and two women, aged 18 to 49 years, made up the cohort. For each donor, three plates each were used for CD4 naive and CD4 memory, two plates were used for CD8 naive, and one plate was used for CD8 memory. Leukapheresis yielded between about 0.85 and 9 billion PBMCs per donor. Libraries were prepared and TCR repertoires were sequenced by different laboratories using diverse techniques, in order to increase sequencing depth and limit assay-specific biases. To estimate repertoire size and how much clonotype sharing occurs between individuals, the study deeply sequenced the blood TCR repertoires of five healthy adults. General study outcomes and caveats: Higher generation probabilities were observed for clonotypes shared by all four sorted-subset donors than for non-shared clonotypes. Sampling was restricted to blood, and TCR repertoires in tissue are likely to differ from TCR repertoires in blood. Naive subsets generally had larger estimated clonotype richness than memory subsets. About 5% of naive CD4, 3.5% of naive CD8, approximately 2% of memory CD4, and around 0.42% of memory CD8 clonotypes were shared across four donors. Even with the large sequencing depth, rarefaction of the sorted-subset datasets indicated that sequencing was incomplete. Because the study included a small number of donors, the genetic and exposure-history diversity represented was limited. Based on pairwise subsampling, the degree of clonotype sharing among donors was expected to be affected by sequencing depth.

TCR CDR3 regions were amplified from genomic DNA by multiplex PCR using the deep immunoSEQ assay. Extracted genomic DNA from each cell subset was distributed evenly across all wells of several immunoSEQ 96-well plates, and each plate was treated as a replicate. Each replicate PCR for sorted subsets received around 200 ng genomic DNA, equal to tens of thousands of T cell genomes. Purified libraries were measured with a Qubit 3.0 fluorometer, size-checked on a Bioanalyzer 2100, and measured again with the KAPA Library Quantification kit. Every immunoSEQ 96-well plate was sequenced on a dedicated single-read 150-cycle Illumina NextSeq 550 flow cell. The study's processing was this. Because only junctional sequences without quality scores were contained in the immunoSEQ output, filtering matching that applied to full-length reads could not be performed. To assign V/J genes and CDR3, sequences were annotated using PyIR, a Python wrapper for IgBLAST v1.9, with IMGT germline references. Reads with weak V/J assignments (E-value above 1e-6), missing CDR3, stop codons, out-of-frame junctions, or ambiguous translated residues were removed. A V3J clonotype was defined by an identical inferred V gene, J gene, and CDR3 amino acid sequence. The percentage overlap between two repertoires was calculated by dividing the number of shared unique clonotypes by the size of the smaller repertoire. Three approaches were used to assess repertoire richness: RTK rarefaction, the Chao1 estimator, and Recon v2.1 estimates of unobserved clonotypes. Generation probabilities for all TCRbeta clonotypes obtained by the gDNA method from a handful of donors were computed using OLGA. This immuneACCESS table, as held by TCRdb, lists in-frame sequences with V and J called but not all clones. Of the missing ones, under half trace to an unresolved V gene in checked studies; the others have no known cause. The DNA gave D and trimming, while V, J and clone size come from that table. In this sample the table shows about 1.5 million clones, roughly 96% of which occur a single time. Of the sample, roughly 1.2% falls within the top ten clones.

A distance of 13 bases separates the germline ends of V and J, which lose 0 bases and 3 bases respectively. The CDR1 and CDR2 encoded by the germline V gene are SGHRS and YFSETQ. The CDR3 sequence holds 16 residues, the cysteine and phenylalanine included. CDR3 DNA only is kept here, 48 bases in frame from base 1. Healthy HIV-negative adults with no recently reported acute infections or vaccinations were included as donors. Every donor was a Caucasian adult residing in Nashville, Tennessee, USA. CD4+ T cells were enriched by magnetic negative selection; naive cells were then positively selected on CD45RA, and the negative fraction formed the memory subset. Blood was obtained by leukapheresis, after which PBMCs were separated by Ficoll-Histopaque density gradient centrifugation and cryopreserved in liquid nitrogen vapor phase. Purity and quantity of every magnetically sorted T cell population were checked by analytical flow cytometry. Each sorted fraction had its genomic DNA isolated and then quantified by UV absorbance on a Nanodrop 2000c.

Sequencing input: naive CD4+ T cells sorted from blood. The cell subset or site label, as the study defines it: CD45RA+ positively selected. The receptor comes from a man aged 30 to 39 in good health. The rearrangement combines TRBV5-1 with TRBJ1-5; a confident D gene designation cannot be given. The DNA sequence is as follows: TGCGCCAGCAGCTTGGTTGCGGATACCTACAATCAGCCCCAGCATTTT. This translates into CASSLVADTYNQPQHF. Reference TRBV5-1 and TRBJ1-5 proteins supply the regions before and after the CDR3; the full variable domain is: KAGVTQTPRYLIKTRGQQVTLSCSPISGHRSVSWYQQTPGQGLQFLFEYFSETQRNKGNFPGRFSGRQFSNSRSEMNVSTLELGDSALYLCASSLVADTYNQPQHFGDGTRLSIL.